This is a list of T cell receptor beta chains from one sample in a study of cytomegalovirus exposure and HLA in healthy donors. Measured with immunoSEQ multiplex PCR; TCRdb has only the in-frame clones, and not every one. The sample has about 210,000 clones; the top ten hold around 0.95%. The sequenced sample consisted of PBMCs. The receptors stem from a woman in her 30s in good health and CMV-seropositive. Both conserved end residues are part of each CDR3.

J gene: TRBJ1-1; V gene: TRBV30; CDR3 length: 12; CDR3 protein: CASNQAWTEAFF
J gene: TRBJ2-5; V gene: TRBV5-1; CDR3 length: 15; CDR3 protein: CASSISGRAMETQYF
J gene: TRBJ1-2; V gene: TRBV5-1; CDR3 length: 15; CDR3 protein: CASSLDQVLSKGYTF
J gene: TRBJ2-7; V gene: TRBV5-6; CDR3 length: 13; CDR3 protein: CASSLRLTYEQYF
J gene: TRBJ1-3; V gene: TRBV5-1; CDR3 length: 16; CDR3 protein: CASSSTVATSGNTIYF
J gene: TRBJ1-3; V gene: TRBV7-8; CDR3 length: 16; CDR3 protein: CASSPGGGTTGNTIYF
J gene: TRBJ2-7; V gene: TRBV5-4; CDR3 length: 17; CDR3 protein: CASSPGTPQRAQYEQYF
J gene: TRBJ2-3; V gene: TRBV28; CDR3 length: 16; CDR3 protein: CASSVTGQGSTDTQYF
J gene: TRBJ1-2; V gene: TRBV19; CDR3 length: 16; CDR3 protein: CASSPRGTAANYGYTF
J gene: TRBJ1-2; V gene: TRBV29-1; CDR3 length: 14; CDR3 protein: CSVETDRYGNGYTF
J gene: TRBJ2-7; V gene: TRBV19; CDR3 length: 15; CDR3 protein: CASSIGTSGSSEQYF
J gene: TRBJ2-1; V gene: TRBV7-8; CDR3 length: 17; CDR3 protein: CASSLESSSSSYNEQFF
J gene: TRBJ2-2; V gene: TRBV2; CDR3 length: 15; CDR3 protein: CASSLGTGGTGELFF
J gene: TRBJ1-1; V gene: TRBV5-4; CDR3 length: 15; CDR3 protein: CASSLESGVSTEAFF
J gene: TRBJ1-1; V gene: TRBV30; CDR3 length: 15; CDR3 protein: CAWSNYRRMNTEAFF
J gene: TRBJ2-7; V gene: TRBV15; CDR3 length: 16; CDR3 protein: CATSRDKEGRAYEQYF
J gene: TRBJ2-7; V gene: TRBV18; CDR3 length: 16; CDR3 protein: CASSPIYSDRTYEQYF
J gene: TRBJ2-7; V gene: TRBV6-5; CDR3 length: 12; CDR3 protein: CATRQGSYEQYF
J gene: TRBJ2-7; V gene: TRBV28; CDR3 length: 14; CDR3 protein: CASSEAGRGREQYF
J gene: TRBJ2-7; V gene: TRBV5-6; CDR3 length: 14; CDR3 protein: CASGETGGRNEQYF